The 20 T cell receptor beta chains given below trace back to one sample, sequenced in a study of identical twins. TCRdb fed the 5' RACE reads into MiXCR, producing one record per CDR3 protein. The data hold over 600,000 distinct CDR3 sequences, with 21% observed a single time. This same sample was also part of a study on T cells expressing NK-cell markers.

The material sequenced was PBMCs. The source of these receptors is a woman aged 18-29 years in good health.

The CDR3 region has the DNA TGTGCCAGCAGTCCGAACAGGGGGGGGGTTGAGCAGTACTTC. Protein sequence: CASSPNRGGVEQYF. The V and J genes are TRBV12-3 or TRBV12-4 and TRBJ2-7, with D tentatively TRBD1 (8 bases). The ends were cut back, 5 bases at V and 7 bases at J, with 18 bases in the middle. This CDR3 spans 14 amino acids.

For the CDR3, the DNA is TGTGCCAGCAGCTTGATTGTGTACGAGCAGTACTTC. Translation: CASSLIVYEQYF. The chain recombines TRBV7-2 with TRBJ2-7; no firm D call. The CDR3 is 12 amino acids. The germline V and J ends were trimmed by 3 bases and 4 bases, with 7 bases remaining between them. Germline values: CDR1 SGHTA, CDR2 FQGNSA.

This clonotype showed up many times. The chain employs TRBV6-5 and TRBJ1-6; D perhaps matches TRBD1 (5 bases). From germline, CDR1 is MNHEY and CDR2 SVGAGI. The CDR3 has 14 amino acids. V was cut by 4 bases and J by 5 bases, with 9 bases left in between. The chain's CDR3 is CASSFRGNNSPLHF. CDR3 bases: TGTGCCAGCAGTTTCCGGGGGAATAATTCACCCCTCCACTTT.

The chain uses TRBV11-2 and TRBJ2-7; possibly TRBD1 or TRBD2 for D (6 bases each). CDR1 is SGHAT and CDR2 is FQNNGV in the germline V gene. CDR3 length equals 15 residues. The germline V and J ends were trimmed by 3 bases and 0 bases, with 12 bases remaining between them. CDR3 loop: CASSLEGGPSYEQYF. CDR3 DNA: TGTGCCAGCAGCTTGGAGGGGGGCCCCTCCTACGAGCAGTACTTC. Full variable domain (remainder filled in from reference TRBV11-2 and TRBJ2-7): EAGVAQSPRYKIIEKRQSVAFWCNPISGHATLYWYQQILGQGPKLLIQFQNNGVVDDSQLPKDRFSAERLKGVDSTLKIQPAKLEDSAVYLCASSLEGGPSYEQYFGPGTRLTVT.

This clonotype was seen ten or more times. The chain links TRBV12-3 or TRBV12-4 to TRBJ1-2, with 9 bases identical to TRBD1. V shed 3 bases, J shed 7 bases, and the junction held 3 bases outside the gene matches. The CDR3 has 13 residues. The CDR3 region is CASSFWTGVGYTF. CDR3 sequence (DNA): TGTGCCAGCAGTTTTTGGACAGGGGTTGGCTACACCTTC.

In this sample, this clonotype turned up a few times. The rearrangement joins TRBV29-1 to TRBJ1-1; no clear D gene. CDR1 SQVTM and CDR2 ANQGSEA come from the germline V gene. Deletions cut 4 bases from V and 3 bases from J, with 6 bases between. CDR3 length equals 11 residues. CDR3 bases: TGCAGCGTTGGGATGGACACTGAAGCTTTCTTT. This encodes CSVGMDTEAFF.

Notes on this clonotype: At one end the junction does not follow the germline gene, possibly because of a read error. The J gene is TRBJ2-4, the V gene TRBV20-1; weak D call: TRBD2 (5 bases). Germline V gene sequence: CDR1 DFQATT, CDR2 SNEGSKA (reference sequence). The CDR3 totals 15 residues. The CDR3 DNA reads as TGCAGTGCAAGAGGGCAGATAATAGCCAAAAACATTCAGTACTTC. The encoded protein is CSARGQIIAKNIQYF.

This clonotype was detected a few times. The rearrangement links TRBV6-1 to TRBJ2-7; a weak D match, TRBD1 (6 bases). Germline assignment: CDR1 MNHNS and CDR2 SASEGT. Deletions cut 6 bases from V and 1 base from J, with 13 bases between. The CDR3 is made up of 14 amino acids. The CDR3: CASRIMQGSYEQYF. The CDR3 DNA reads TGTGCCAGCAGGATCATGCAGGGGTCCTACGAGCAGTACTTC.

CDR3 DNA: TGTGCCAGCAGGCGGGCGGTATCACCGAACACTGAAGCTTTCTTT. Its translation is CASRRAVSPNTEAFF. V is TRBV12-3 or TRBV12-4 and J is TRBJ1-1; D gene unclear. The ends were cut back, 6 bases at V and 1 base at J, with 15 bases in the middle. The CDR3 covers 15 residues.

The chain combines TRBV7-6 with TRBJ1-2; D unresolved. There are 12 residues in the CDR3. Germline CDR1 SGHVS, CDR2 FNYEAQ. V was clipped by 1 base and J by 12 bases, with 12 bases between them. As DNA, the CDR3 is TGTGCCAGCAGCTTAGTAAAGGGTTCTCACACCTTC. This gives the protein CASSLVKGSHTF.

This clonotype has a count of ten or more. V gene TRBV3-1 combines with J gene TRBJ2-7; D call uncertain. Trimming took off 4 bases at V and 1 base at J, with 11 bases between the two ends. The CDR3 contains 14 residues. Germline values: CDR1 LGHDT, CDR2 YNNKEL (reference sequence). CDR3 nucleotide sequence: TGTGCCAGCAGCCCTCGGACGGAGTCCTACGAGCAGTACTTC. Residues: CASSPRTESYEQYF.

The CDR3 is CSVEGPDSYEQYF. The CDR3, as DNA: TGCAGCGTTGAGGGACCGGACTCCTACGAGCAGTACTTC. The chain joins TRBV29-1 to TRBJ2-7; D is tentatively TRBD1 or TRBD2 (5 bases each). Germline V gene sequence: CDR1 SQVTM, CDR2 ANQGSEA. This CDR3 comprises 13 residues. The V end was cut by 3 bases, the J end by 0 bases, with 9 bases between.

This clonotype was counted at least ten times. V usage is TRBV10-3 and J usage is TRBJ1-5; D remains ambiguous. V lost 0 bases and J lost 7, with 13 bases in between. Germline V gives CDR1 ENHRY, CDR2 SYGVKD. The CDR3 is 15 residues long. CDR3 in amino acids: CAISESNSGNQPQHF. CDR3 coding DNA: TGTGCCATCAGTGAGTCGAACTCGGGGAACCAGCCCCAGCATTTT.

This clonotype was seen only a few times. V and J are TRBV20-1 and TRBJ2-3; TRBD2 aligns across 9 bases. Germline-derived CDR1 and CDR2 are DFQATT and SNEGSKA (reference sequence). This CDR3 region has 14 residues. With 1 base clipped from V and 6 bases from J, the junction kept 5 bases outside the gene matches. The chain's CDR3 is CSARVSGRSDTQYF. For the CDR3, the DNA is TGCAGTGCTAGAGTGAGCGGGAGGTCGGATACGCAGTATTTT.

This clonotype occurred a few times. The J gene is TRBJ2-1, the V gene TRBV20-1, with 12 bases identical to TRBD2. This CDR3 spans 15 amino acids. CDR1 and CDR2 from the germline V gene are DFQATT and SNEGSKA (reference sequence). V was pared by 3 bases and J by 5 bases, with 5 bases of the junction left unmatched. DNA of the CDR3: TGCAGTGCTAGCCCCGGACTAGCGGGGAACAATGAGCAGTTCTTC. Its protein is CSASPGLAGNNEQFF.

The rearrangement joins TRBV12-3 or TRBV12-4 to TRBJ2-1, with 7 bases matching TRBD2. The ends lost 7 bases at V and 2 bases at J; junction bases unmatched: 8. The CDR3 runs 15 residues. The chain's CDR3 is CASTLLTSPYNEQFF. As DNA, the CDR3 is TGTGCCAGCACCCTGTTGACTAGCCCCTACAATGAGCAGTTCTTC.

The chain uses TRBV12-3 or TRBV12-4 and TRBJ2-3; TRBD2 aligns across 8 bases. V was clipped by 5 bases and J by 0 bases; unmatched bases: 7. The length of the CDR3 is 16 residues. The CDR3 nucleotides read TGTGCCAGCAGTCCGGGACTAGGGGGTAGCACAGATACGCAGTATTTT. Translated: CASSPGLGGSTDTQYF.

The CDR3, as DNA: TGTGCCTGGAGTAGGGCCGGAAGGAGCACCGGGGAGCTGTTTTTT. This codes for CAWSRAGRSTGELFF. The genes are TRBV30 and TRBJ2-2; D gene uncertain. This CDR3 has 15 residues. Trimming shortened V by 2 bases and J by 4 bases, and 14 bases separated the two germline ends. The germline gives CDR1 GTSNPN, CDR2 SVGIG (reference sequence).

CDR3 nucleotides: TGTGCCAGCAGCCCACGGACTAGCGGAGGCGAGCAGTACTTC. It translates to CASSPRTSGGEQYF. The chain is built from TRBV9 and TRBJ2-7, with 10 bases that match TRBD2. Germline loops: CDR1 SGDLS, CDR2 YYNGEE. V lost 4 bases, J lost 6 bases, and 7 bases stayed unmatched. The CDR3 runs to 14 residues.

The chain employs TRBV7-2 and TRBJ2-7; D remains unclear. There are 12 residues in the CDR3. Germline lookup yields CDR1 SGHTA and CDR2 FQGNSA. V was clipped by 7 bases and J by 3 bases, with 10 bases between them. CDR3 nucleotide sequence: TGTGCCAGCACTAACTCTTACTACGAGCAGTACTTC. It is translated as CASTNSYYEQYF.